This T cell receptor (beta chain) derives from a study of lymphopenia after photon versus proton radiotherapy. Study results and caveats: Proton therapy kept repertoires fairly stable, unlike photons, which gained effector/memory cells. In patients who died, overall survival fell as post-nadir TCR diversity dropped more. Survival link was tested only in deceased patients; proton benefit remains a possibility. Oligoclonal CD8+ Temra expansion after nadir drove photon patients' diversity drop.

Between the trimmed V and J ends, which lost 4 bases and 0 bases, there was a span of 12 bases. Germline loops: CDR1 SGHRS, CDR2 YFSETQ. This CDR3 region has 15 residues. The repertoire was sequenced with immunoSEQ multiplex PCR; TCRdb's copy has only in-frame clones and lacks some. The sample comprises tens of thousands of clones, over 80% of which are singletons, and 10% to 11% rests with the top ten. On this clone itself: Its cognate antigen is unknown.

The source material was peripheral blood, sampled from a patient treated with proton-based radiotherapy. The source of this sequence is an elderly man with esophageal cancer. The V call is TRBV5-1, the J call TRBJ2-3; D perhaps matches TRBD2 (6 bases). The CDR3 DNA reads as TGCGCCAGCAGCCTGATAGCGGACAGCACAGATACGCAGTATTTT. Protein product: CASSLIADSTDTQYF.